This record covers a single T cell receptor beta chain. Antigen specificity is unknown. The data stem from a study of cytomegalovirus exposure and HLA in healthy donors. For the study at large: A prior study identified 110 million or so unique TCR beta sequences from about 179 million T cells.

Study-wide results and caveats: Immune exposure information available was restricted to CMV serostatus.

PCR used 60 Vbeta primers and 13 Jbeta primers. Measured with immunoSEQ multiplex PCR; TCRdb has only the in-frame clones, and not every one. Of over 100,000 clones in the sample, approximately 80% are singletons; the top ten hold less than 3%. CDR1 is SGHNT and CDR2 is YYREEE in the germline V gene (reference sequence). The V gene end was trimmed by 0 bases and the J gene end by 5 bases; junction bases not matched to a gene: 7. The CDR3 totals 15 residues. Material: PBMCs. The chain recombines TRBV5-4 with TRBJ2-5; 7 positions match TRBD1. The receptor comes from a female donor in good health and CMV-seronegative. CDR3 sequence (DNA): TGTGCCAGCAGCTTGGGACAGGGTAATATGGAGACCCAGTACTTC. Protein: CASSLGQGNMETQYF.